The 25 T cell receptor beta chains below come from one sample, sequenced in a study of blood T cell repertoires in COVID-19. Data came from immunoSEQ multiplex PCR; TCRdb stores just in-frame clones and leaves some out. The sample lists 120,000 or so clones; more than 75% were seen once. Sample: peripheral blood. The receptor source for this set is a man aged 50-60 years with acute or convalescent COVID-19.

The CDR3 DNA is TGTGCCAGCAGTTTCCACAGGGAACGCGGTGAAGCTTTCTTT. It specifies CASSFHRERGEAFF. The chain links TRBV27 to TRBJ1-1, with D perhaps matching TRBD1 (6 bases). The CDR3 is 14 residues long. V was shortened by 3 bases and J by 7 bases, with 15 bases between the two germline ends. Per germline, CDR1 MNHEY and CDR2 SMNVEV (reference sequence).

This chain uses TRBV19 with TRBJ2-5; maybe TRBD2 (6 bases). Trimming shortened V by 4 bases and J by 0 bases, and 12 bases separated the two germline ends. Germline lookup yields CDR1 LNHDA and CDR2 SQIVND (reference sequence). This CDR3 has 15 residues. CDR3 loop: CASSRGLQYQETQYF. The CDR3 coding sequence is TGTGCCAGTAGTAGGGGACTTCAGTACCAAGAGACCCAGTACTTC.

V and J are TRBV5-1 and TRBJ2-2, with TRBD2 matching 10 bases. Germline values: CDR1 SGHRS, CDR2 YFSETQ. The junction had 13 bases not matched to a gene; V was cut back by 4 bases and J by 4 bases. The CDR3 contains 18 residues. The chain's CDR3 is CASSQRVIAGGSTGELFF. The CDR3 DNA sequence: TGCGCCAGCAGCCAGCGTGTGATAGCGGGAGGTAGCACCGGGGAGCTGTTTTTT.

The chain combines TRBV18 with TRBJ1-5, with TRBD1 matching 7 bases. Germline V gives CDR1 KGHSH, CDR2 LQKENI. CDR3 length: 15 amino acids. The ends lost 0 bases at V and 4 bases at J; junction bases unmatched: 3. The CDR3 here is CASSPPDRPNQPQHF. CDR3 nucleotide sequence: TGTGCCAGCTCACCACCGGACAGGCCAAATCAGCCCCAGCATTTT.

This chain uses TRBV7-9 with TRBJ2-7; D may be TRBD2 (6 bases). The germline V and J ends were trimmed by 4 bases and 4 bases, with 14 bases remaining between them. Germline CDR1 is SEHNR and CDR2 is FQNEAQ (reference sequence). The CDR3 has 14 residues. CDR3 sequence: CASSSRDSIYEQYF. CDR3 nucleotides: TGTGCCAGCAGCTCGCGGGACTCGATATACGAGCAGTACTTC.

The V and J genes are TRBV18 and TRBJ1-3; D gene uncertain. Trimming removed 3 bases at V and 0 bases at J, with 15 bases between. The CDR3 contains 17 residues. Germline V gene sequence: CDR1 KGHSH, CDR2 LQKENI. Here the CDR3 reads CASSPGGPYTSGNTIYF. The DNA of the CDR3 is TGTGCCAGCTCACCTGGCGGTCCCTATACCTCTGGAAACACCATATATTTT.

V usage is TRBV19 and J usage is TRBJ1-2; a weak D match, TRBD1 (5 bases). This CDR3 contains 13 residues. Per the germline V gene, CDR1 is LNHDA and CDR2 is SQIVND (reference sequence). Trimming stripped 3 bases from V and 4 bases from J, with 9 bases between. CDR3 sequence: CASSIRGTYGYTF. The DNA for the CDR3 is TGTGCCAGTAGTATTCGGGGGACCTATGGCTACACCTTC.

This rearrangement joins TRBV4-2 to TRBJ1-2; D possibly corresponds to TRBD1 (6 bases). V lost 0 bases, J lost 3 bases, and 14 bases lay in between. Germline values: CDR1 LGHNA, CDR2 YNFKEQ. The CDR3 extends over 16 amino acids. The CDR3 DNA reads as TGTGCCAGCAGCCAAGATGGGGGCAGCTTGGACTATGGCTACACCTTC. Translated, it gives CASSQDGGSLDYGYTF.

The gene calls are TRBV30 and TRBJ1-5, with D unresolved. Germline V CDR1 and CDR2: GTSNPN, SVGIG (reference sequence). CDR3 length: 15 residues. V gave up 1 base and J gave up 1 base, with 11 bases separating them. As DNA, the CDR3 is TGTGCCTGGAGTGGGGTGGGCGGGAGCAATCAGCCCCAGCATTTT. It is translated as CAWSGVGGSNQPQHF.

CDR3 residues: CASSLVDRMNTEAFF. The CDR3 nucleotides are TGCGCCAGCAGCCTGGTCGACAGGATGAACACTGAAGCTTTCTTT. The gene calls are TRBV5-1 and TRBJ1-1; a possible D gene is TRBD1 (6 bases). Per germline, CDR1 SGHRS and CDR2 YFSETQ. V lost 4 bases, J lost 0 bases, and 13 bases lay in between. The CDR3 has 15 residues.

The chain links TRBV4-1 to TRBJ1-1; the D is unclear. Germline CDR1 MGHRA, CDR2 YSYEKL. The CDR3 extends over 13 amino acids. V lost 5 bases to trimming and J lost 2 bases, with 9 bases between them. This CDR3 is CASSGEANTEAFF. CDR3 coding DNA: TGCGCCAGCAGCGGGGAGGCTAACACTGAAGCTTTCTTT.

This sequence joins TRBV3-1 (or the pseudogene TRBV3-2) and TRBJ2-7; 7 bases are shared with TRBD2. Trimming cost V 6 bases and J 6 bases; bases outside gene matches: 2. From germline, CDR1 is LGHDT and CDR2 YNNKEL (reference sequence). This CDR3 region has 11 residues. The DNA of the CDR3 is TGTGCCAGCAGGGGACTACTCGAGCAGTACTTC. Translating gives CASRGLLEQYF.

The chain employs TRBV6-2 or TRBV6-3 and TRBJ2-5, with TRBD2 identical over 13 bases. The ends lost 5 bases at V and 2 bases at J; junction bases unmatched: 8. The CDR3 runs 17 residues. Germline CDR1 and CDR2: MNHEY and SVGEGT. For the CDR3, the DNA is TGTGCCAGCAGTCAAGGGACTAGCGGGGAACTACAAGAGACCCAGTACTTC. Translating gives CASSQGTSGELQETQYF.

The chain employs TRBV19 and TRBJ2-7, with no clear D. Germline CDR1 is LNHDA and CDR2 is SQIVND (reference sequence). This CDR3 spans 12 amino acids. V was pared by 5 bases and J by 0 bases, with 5 bases between. The CDR3 DNA is TGTGCCAGTAGTTCTAGCTCCTACGAGCAGTACTTC. This sequence encodes CASSSSSYEQYF.

J is TRBJ1-3 and V is TRBV24-1; D is possibly TRBD1 (6 bases). The ends were cut back, 8 bases at V and 2 bases at J, with 9 bases in the middle. Per germline, CDR1 KGHDR and CDR2 SFDVKD. CDR3 length: 13 amino acids. The DNA for the CDR3 is TGTGCCACCACCGACAGGACTGGAAACACCATATATTTT. Protein sequence: CATTDRTGNTIYF.

The V call is TRBV5-1, the J call TRBJ2-7, with D uncertain. V lost 4 bases and J 1 base, leaving 9 bases between the germline ends. The CDR3 has 13 residues. CDR1 and CDR2 (germline): SGHRS, YFSETQ. The CDR3 loop is CASSLDQSYEQYF. CDR3 nucleotides: TGCGCCAGCAGCCTGGACCAGTCCTACGAGCAGTACTTC.

The V call is TRBV7-6, the J call TRBJ1-6, with D perhaps matching TRBD1 (6 bases). The CDR3 totals 15 residues. Between the trimmed V and J ends, which lost 6 bases and 5 bases, there was a span of 14 bases. The germline V gene has CDR1 SGHVS and CDR2 FNYEAQ. DNA of the CDR3: TGTGCCAGCAGGCGACAGGTTACTCATAATTCACCCCTCCACTTT. Amino acids: CASRRQVTHNSPLHF.

The chain employs TRBV2 and TRBJ2-1; 13 bases are shared with TRBD2. This CDR3 has 14 amino acids. Germline-derived CDR1 and CDR2 are SNHLY and FYNNEI. Germline trimming cut 7 bases from V and 10 bases from J; bases unmatched to any gene: 7. DNA of the CDR3: TGTGCCAGCACACAACTAGCGGGAGGGTACGAGCAGTTCTTC. It is translated as CASTQLAGGYEQFF.

The chain links TRBV19 to TRBJ2-2; 7 nucleotides line up with TRBD1. Per germline, CDR1 LNHDA and CDR2 SQIVND (reference sequence). The length of the CDR3 is 15 residues. V shed 3 bases, J shed 7 bases, and the junction held 8 bases outside the gene matches. The CDR3 DNA sequence: TGTGCCAGTAGTATTTGGGCAGGGGGAGACGGGGAGCTGTTTTTT. This codes for CASSIWAGGDGELFF.

This chain joins TRBV5-1 and TRBJ2-2; D gene ambiguous. The CDR3 runs to 15 residues. With 0 bases removed from V and 1 base from J, the gap between germline ends came to 7 bases. In germline, CDR1 is SGHRS, CDR2 YFSETQ. As DNA, the CDR3 is TGCGCCAGCAGCTTGGTGGCAGGGAACACCGGGGAGCTGTTTTTT. Its translation: CASSLVAGNTGELFF.

The chain recombines TRBV7-9 with TRBJ1-4; 7 positions match TRBD1. Germline loops: CDR1 SEHNR, CDR2 FQNEAQ (reference sequence). The CDR3 length is 14 residues. V lost 5 bases, J lost 5 bases, and 5 bases stayed unmatched. CDR3 in amino acids: CASSPGGKNEKLFF. The CDR3 DNA sequence: TGTGCCAGCAGCCCAGGGGGAAAGAATGAAAAACTGTTTTTT.

This clone was seen a few times. The chain has TRBV6-2 or TRBV6-3 and TRBJ2-1; 8 bases map to TRBD2. The CDR3 runs 16 residues. Germline loops: CDR1 MNHEY, CDR2 SVGEGT. Trimming took 3 bases from V and 4 from J; bases not matched to a gene: 8. In DNA, the CDR3 is TGTGCCAGCAGTTATACCCCGGGACTAGTATACAATGAGCAGTTCTTC. Protein: CASSYTPGLVYNEQFF.

CDR3 sequence (DNA): TGCGCCAGCAGCTTGCTTCAAGCGGGAGGGTACGAGCAGTACTTC. Protein sequence: CASSLLQAGGYEQYF. The rearrangement links TRBV5-1 to TRBJ2-7, with 10 bases identical to TRBD2. This CDR3 is built from 15 residues. The trim removed 1 base at V and 4 bases at J, leaving 5 bases unmatched. Germline-derived CDR1 and CDR2 are SGHRS and YFSETQ. Filled out from reference TRBV5-1 and TRBJ2-7, the complete variable domain reads KAGVTQTPRYLIKTRGQQVTLSCSPISGHRSVSWYQQTPGQGLQFLFEYFSETQRNKGNFPGRFSGRQFSNSRSEMNVSTLELGDSALYLCASSLLQAGGYEQYFGPGTRLTVT.

This clone was seen once. The V gene is TRBV27, the J gene TRBJ2-1; 11 bases fit TRBD1. V was clipped by 2 bases and J by 6 bases; unmatched bases: 3. CDR1 MNHEY and CDR2 SMNVEV come from the germline V gene (reference sequence). The CDR3 contains 15 residues. The CDR3 DNA is TGTGCCAGCAGTTTAGTGGGACAGGGGGTCAATGAGCAGTTCTTC. Protein sequence: CASSLVGQGVNEQFF.

J is TRBJ2-1 and V is TRBV7-2, with D possibly being TRBD1 (6 bases). The germline V gene has CDR1 SGHTA and CDR2 FQGNSA. The CDR3 contains 14 residues. V lost 1 base and J lost 9, with 13 bases in between. CDR3 nucleotides: TGTGCCAGCAGCTTAGGGTGGGGGCCCCGTGAGCAGTTCTTC. Translation gives CASSLGWGPREQFF.